The entry below gives a single TCR beta chain sequence along with its context. Antigen unknown. This entry belongs to a study of T cells after yellow fever vaccination. Across the study: Preparation of the low-cell-number fractions used SMART-Seq v4 Ultra Low Input. Regarding the study as a whole: High-abundance clonotypes from the bulk population could contaminate FACS-sorted repertoires. Faster peaking, at day 5 versus 15, marked a secondary response that was weaker.

5'RACE template switching added a universal primer site and UMIs to TCR cDNA. TCRdb re-called the 5' RACE reads through MiXCR, storing one row per CDR3 protein. The sample holds some 200,000 distinct CDR3 sequences, approximately 3.3% seen once. Trimming pared 2 bases from V and 4 bases from J, leaving 9 bases between. Germline V lookup: CDR1 SGHDN, CDR2 FVKESK. The CDR3 contains 14 residues. This TCR was sampled from a man younger than 35 who received the YFV17D yellow fever vaccine. The V and J genes are TRBV14 and TRBJ2-1; the D is unclear. The sequenced sample was CD4+ T cells sorted from PBMCs, obtained 10 days after the yellow fever booster vaccination. The CDR3 bases are TGTGCCAGCAGCCAACTGTCGGGTTACAATGAGCAGTTCTTC. Protein sequence: CASSQLSGYNEQFF.